This T cell receptor beta chain was captured in a study of blood T cell repertoires in COVID-19. About the study: Specimens from acute and convalescent COVID-19 originated in the United States, Italy and Spain. Sources were T cells, B-cell-depleted T cells, or PBMCs; the material itself was cDNA or gDNA.

The V end lost 3 bases, the J end lost 4 bases, and 9 bases lay between the germline ends. Looked up from germline, CDR1 is SGHTA and CDR2 is FQGTGA. The CDR3 contains 13 residues. Original data processing: From reference gene primer amplification, estimates of nucleated cell counts were derived. TCRdb keeps only in-frame clones here, not all; method: immunoSEQ multiplex PCR. Clone size and V and J calls were adopted from that table, with D and trimming inferred from the DNA. The sample includes some 50,000 clones, around 87% seen only once; the top ten take around a sixth. This clone has a handful of counts.

The chain couples TRBV7-3 to TRBJ1-1, with D hard to call. The material sequenced was peripheral blood. The receptor was derived from a human donor in a cohort sampled during active COVID-19. CDR3 sequence: CASSFGSGTEAFF. The CDR3 region has the DNA TGTGCCAGCAGCTTCGGGAGTGGCACTGAAGCTTTCTTT.